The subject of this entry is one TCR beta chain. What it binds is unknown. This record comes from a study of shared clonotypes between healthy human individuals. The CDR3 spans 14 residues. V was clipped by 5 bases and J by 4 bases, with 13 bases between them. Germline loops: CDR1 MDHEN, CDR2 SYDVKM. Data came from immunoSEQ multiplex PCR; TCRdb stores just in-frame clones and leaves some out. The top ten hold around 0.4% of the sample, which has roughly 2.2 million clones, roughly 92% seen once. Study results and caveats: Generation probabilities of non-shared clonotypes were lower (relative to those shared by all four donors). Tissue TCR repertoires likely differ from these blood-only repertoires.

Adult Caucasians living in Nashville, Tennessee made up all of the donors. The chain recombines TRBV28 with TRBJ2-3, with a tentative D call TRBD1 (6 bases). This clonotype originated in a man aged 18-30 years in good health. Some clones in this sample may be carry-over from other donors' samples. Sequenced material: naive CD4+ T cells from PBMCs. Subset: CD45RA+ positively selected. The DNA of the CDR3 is TGTGCCAGCAGTCCACAGGGTAGGGCAGATACGCAGTATTTT. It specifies CASSPQGRADTQYF. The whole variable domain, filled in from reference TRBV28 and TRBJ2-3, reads DVKVTQSSRYLVKRTGEKVFLECVQDMDHENMFWYRQDPGLGLRLIYFSYDVKMKEKGDIPEGYSVSREKKERFSLILESASTNQTSMYLCASSPQGRADTQYFGPGTRLTVL.